This is a list of T cell receptor beta chains from one sample in a study of cytomegalovirus exposure and HLA in healthy donors. Profiling relied on immunoSEQ multiplex PCR, and the TCRdb table lists in-frame clones only, not all of them. In all, the sample yields roughly 60,000 clones. The sequenced material came from PBMCs. The receptors stem from a male donor in good health and CMV-seronegative. Both conserved end residues are part of each CDR3. D genes are given only for firm matches.

D: TRBD1
length: 14
J: TRBJ2-7
V: TRBV6-1
CDR3: CASRPGTGGYEQYF
DNA: TGTGCCAGCAGACCCGGGACAGGGGGTTACGAGCAGTACTTC

D: TRBD2
length: 15
J: TRBJ2-3
V: TRBV6-1
CDR3: CASSELAGGPDTQYF
DNA: TGTGCCAGCAGTGAACTAGCGGGAGGGCCAGATACGCAGTATTTT

D: -
length: 15
J: TRBJ2-5
V: TRBV2
CDR3: CASTPGLTALETQYF
DNA: TGTGCCAGCACCCCAGGGCTGACGGCGCTGGAGACCCAGTACTTC

D: TRBD2
length: 13
J: TRBJ2-7
V: TRBV4-1
CDR3: CASSPGGSYEQYF
DNA: TGCGCCAGCAGCCCGGGGGGTTCCTACGAGCAGTACTTC

D: -
length: 13
J: TRBJ1-6
V: TRBV7-2
CDR3: CASSLPTYSPLHF
DNA: TGTGCCAGCAGCTTACCCACTTATTCACCCCTACACTTT

D: -
length: 13
J: TRBJ1-1
V: TRBV9
CDR3: CASSQGQNTEAFF
DNA: TGTGCCAGCAGCCAAGGACAGAACACTGAAGCTTTCTTT

D: TRBD2
length: 15
J: TRBJ2-7
V: TRBV6-5
CDR3: CASISGTSGSYEQYF
DNA: TGTGCCAGTATTTCCGGGACTAGCGGCTCCTACGAGCAGTACTTC

D: -
length: 14
J: TRBJ1-1
V: TRBV28
CDR3: CASSPSTQPNEAFF
DNA: TGTGCCAGCAGCCCCTCGACTCAACCAAACGAAGCTTTCTTT

D: -
length: 13
J: TRBJ2-7
V: TRBV9
CDR3: CASSVGRGNEQYF
DNA: TGTGCCAGCAGCGTCGGACGGGGGAACGAGCAGTACTTC

D: -
length: 16
J: TRBJ1-5
V: TRBV19
CDR3: CASSKSGAGSSQPQHF
DNA: TGTGCCAGTAGTAAATCTGGGGCCGGGTCAAGTCAGCCCCAGCATTTT

D: -
length: 18
J: TRBJ2-1
V: TRBV28
CDR3: CASSFTPGSGSSYNEQFF
DNA: TGTGCCAGCAGTTTTACCCCTGGTAGCGGCAGCTCCTACAATGAGCAGTTCTTC

D: TRBD2
length: 14
J: TRBJ2-5
V: TRBV10-3
CDR3: CAISVGGGQETQYF
DNA: TGTGCCATCAGTGTTGGGGGGGGGCAAGAGACCCAGTACTTC

D: TRBD1
length: 15
J: TRBJ1-4
V: TRBV6-1
CDR3: CASTFSGTVNEKLFF
DNA: TGTGCCAGCACCTTCTCCGGGACAGTTAATGAAAAACTGTTTTTT

D: TRBD1
length: 13
J: TRBJ1-1
V: TRBV28
CDR3: CASSPGQGPWGFF
DNA: TGTGCCAGCAGCCCCGGACAGGGGCCCTGGGGTTTCTTT

D: -
length: 11
J: TRBJ2-5
V: TRBV29-1
CDR3: CSVQGTETQYF
DNA: TGCAGCGTTCAGGGGACGGAGACCCAGTACTTC

D: TRBD2
length: 16
J: TRBJ2-7
V: TRBV11-2
CDR3: CASSLVSGSYSYEQYF
DNA: TGTGCCAGCAGCTTAGTCAGCGGGAGCTACTCCTACGAGCAGTACTTC

D: -
length: 15
J: TRBJ1-6
V: TRBV4-1
CDR3: CASSRLGSPYSPLHF
DNA: TGCGCCAGCAGCAGACTTGGAAGCCCCTATTCACCCCTCCACTTT

D: TRBD1
length: 13
J: TRBJ2-3
V: TRBV4-3
CDR3: CASGTEGTDTQYF
DNA: TGCGCCAGTGGGACAGAAGGCACAGATACGCAGTATTTT

D: TRBD2
length: 16
J: TRBJ2-7
V: TRBV7-2
CDR3: CASSLISSGHSYEQYF
DNA: TGTGCCAGCAGCCTGATATCTAGCGGGCACTCCTACGAGCAGTACTTC

D: TRBD2
length: 15
J: TRBJ2-5
V: TRBV27
CDR3: CASSLWTTGGREQYF
DNA: TGTGCCAGCAGTTTATGGACGACCGGGGGGAGGGAGCAGTACTTC

D: TRBD1
length: 14
J: TRBJ1-2
V: TRBV5-1
CDR3: CASSSGTGTVGYTF
DNA: TGCGCCAGCAGCTCGGGGACAGGCACGGTTGGCTACACCTTC

D: -
length: 15
J: TRBJ2-2
V: TRBV10-1
CDR3: CASGPPQANTGELFF
DNA: TGCGCCAGCGGCCCCCCACAGGCGAACACCGGGGAGCTGTTTTTT

D: TRBD1
length: 13
J: TRBJ1-2
V: TRBV7-2
CDR3: CASSPGTAYGYTF
DNA: TGTGCCAGCAGCCCCGGGACAGCTTATGGCTACACCTTC

D: TRBD1
length: 14
J: TRBJ2-1
V: TRBV5-1
CDR3: CATKQGENDNEQFF
DNA: TGCGCCACCAAACAGGGGGAAAACGACAATGAGCAGTTCTTC

D: -
length: 18
J: TRBJ2-2
V: TRBV28
CDR3: CASSCDRIPGGRPGELFF
DNA: TGTGCCAGCAGTTGTGATCGGATCCCTGGCGGAAGGCCCGGGGAGCTGTTTTTT

D: -
length: 17
J: TRBJ1-2
V: TRBV25-1
CDR3: CASSPLKGFASVKSYTF
DNA: TGTGCCAGCAGTCCCCTTAAGGGGTTCGCAAGCGTAAAGAGCTACACCTTC

D: TRBD1
length: 13
J: TRBJ2-7
V: TRBV7-2
CDR3: CASSLDRGREQYF
DNA: TGTGCCAGCAGCTTAGACAGGGGGCGAGAGCAGTACTTC

D: -
length: 15
J: TRBJ1-5
V: TRBV4-3
CDR3: CASSQDKGHNQPQHF
DNA: TGCGCCAGCAGCCAAGATAAGGGGCACAATCAGCCCCAGCATTTT

D: -
length: 13
J: TRBJ1-5
V: TRBV10-3
CDR3: CAISSRGGQPQHF
DNA: TGTGCCATCAGCTCCCGAGGGGGTCAGCCCCAGCATTTT

D: TRBD2
length: 18
J: TRBJ2-7
V: TRBV7-2
CDR3: CASSSWGLAGGAPNEQYF
DNA: TGTGCCAGCAGCTCTTGGGGACTAGCGGGAGGCGCCCCCAACGAGCAGTACTTC

D: -
length: 15
J: TRBJ1-3
V: TRBV10-3
CDR3: CAIGKGPISGNTIYF
DNA: TGTGCCATCGGAAAGGGGCCTATCTCTGGAAACACCATATATTTT

D: TRBD2
length: 16
J: TRBJ2-2
V: TRBV7-2
CDR3: CASSPPETSVTGELFF
DNA: TGTGCCAGCAGCCCCCCTGAGACTAGCGTCACCGGGGAGCTGTTTTTT

D: -
length: 12
J: TRBJ2-2
V: TRBV5-1
CDR3: CASSPNTGELFF
DNA: TGCGCCAGCAGCCCTAACACCGGGGAGCTGTTTTTT

D: -
length: 13
J: TRBJ2-5
V: TRBV28
CDR3: CASLSGYQETQYF
DNA: TGTGCCAGCTTATCGGGGTACCAAGAGACCCAGTACTTC

D: -
length: 14
J: TRBJ1-1
V: TRBV2
CDR3: CASSEDLGGIKAFF
DNA: TGTGCCAGCAGCGAGGACCTCGGCGGGATCAAAGCTTTCTTT

D: TRBD1
length: 14
J: TRBJ2-5
V: TRBV7-9
CDR3: CASSLGGQGSTQYF
DNA: TGTGCCAGCAGCTTAGGGGGACAGGGTTCGACCCAGTACTTC

D: TRBD2
length: 14
J: TRBJ2-7
V: TRBV9
CDR3: CASSVGEGSYEQYF
DNA: TGTGCCAGCAGCGTAGGGGAGGGCTCCTACGAGCAGTACTTC

D: -
length: 14
J: TRBJ1-4
V: TRBV30
CDR3: CAWSVGQFSEKLFF
DNA: TGTGCCTGGAGTGTAGGACAGTTCAGCGAAAAACTGTTTTTT

D: TRBD2
length: 17
J: TRBJ2-1
V: TRBV4-3
CDR3: CASSQDWRGSSDNEQFF
DNA: TGCGCCAGCAGCCAAGATTGGCGGGGGAGCTCCGACAATGAGCAGTTCTTC

D: -
length: 16
J: TRBJ2-2
V: TRBV9
CDR3: CASSATRQQGTGELFF
DNA: TGTGCCAGCAGCGCCACTCGACAGCAAGGTACCGGGGAGCTGTTTTTT

D: -
length: 13
J: TRBJ2-7
V: TRBV27
CDR3: CASSLRFLYEQYF
DNA: TGTGCCAGCAGTTTACGGTTTTTGTACGAGCAGTACTTC

D: TRBD2
length: 16
J: TRBJ2-3
V: TRBV4-2
CDR3: CASSPSGHDPTDTQYF
DNA: TGTGCCAGCAGCCCTAGCGGCCACGACCCCACAGATACGCAGTATTTT

D: -
length: 14
J: TRBJ2-7
V: TRBV11-1
CDR3: CASSPLRVSYEQYF
DNA: TGTGCCAGCAGCCCCCTGCGGGTCTCCTACGAGCAGTACTTC

D: -
length: 16
J: TRBJ2-1
V: TRBV7-2
CDR3: CASSLASTVDYNEQFF
DNA: TGTGCCAGCAGCTTAGCGAGCACAGTAGATTACAATGAGCAGTTCTTC

D: -
length: 13
J: TRBJ1-1
V: TRBV5-1
CDR3: CASSFFMNTEAFF
DNA: TGCGCCAGCAGCTTTTTCATGAACACTGAAGCTTTCTTT

D: -
length: 16
J: TRBJ1-1
V: TRBV4-3
CDR3: CASSLRDTRSATEAFF
DNA: TGCGCCAGCAGCCTCCGGGACACAAGGTCAGCCACTGAAGCTTTCTTT

D: -
length: 17
J: TRBJ1-2
V: TRBV7-2
CDR3: CASSPRGGGVSNYGYTF
DNA: TGTGCCAGCAGCCCCCGCGGGGGCGGAGTATCTAACTATGGCTACACCTTC

D: -
length: 14
J: TRBJ2-1
V: TRBV11-3
CDR3: CASSLAAGYNEQFF
DNA: TGTGCCAGCAGCTTAGCGGCGGGATACAATGAGCAGTTCTTC